The 17 T cell receptor beta chains below all came from one sample that was sequenced in a study of vaccination and CD4 T cells after COVID-19 (dated by TCRdb to between 2021 and 2024). In light of the paper, this sample's treatment or condition label describes: approximately 9-day PBMC culture with coronavirus spike peptide pools or control peptides (ViraFEST assay). CD4+ T cells from unexposed donors were collected before the COVID-19 pandemic (2011-2018). Their target antigens are unknown. Receptor libraries were prepared by PCR. Sequencing relied on an Illumina iSeq 100. At the Johns Hopkins FTIC core, DNA from the cultured CD4+ T cells underwent TCR sequencing with the Oncomine TCR Beta short-read assay. Using fastp at Q25 and MiXCR, TCRdb reprocessed the public reads and kept productive beta chains. Identical CDR3 protein sequences are pooled into one entry, listed with their most common genes and DNA. Within this sample are around 6,100 distinct CDR3 sequences, with just under 50% of them counted one time only. The leading ten clones occupy about 60% of the sample.

The specimen sequenced was CD4+ T cells from blood, cultured in vitro. These receptors came from a human donor in good health.

This clonotype came up once. This chain uses TRBV5-1 with TRBJ2-3; 11 bases map to TRBD2. The CDR3 spans 18 residues. CDR1 SGHRS and CDR2 YFSETQ come from the germline V gene. The trim removed 0 bases at V and 0 bases at J, leaving 6 bases unmatched. The CDR3 nucleotides read TGCGCCAGCAGCTTGGTGGGACTAGCGGTCACCAGCACAGATACGCAGTATTTT. This codes for CASSLVGLAVTSTDTQYF.

This chain uses TRBV7-2 with TRBJ2-7; D possibly uses TRBD1 or TRBD2 (6 bases each). The length of the CDR3 is 14 residues. From germline, CDR1 is SGHTA and CDR2 FQGNSA. V lost 1 base and J lost 7, with 14 bases in between. DNA of the CDR3: TGTGCCAGCAGCTTAGAGGGGGGCAGGGGAGAGCAGTACTTC. It translates to CASSLEGGRGEQYF.

The J gene is TRBJ2-7, the V gene TRBV20-1, with TRBD1 as a possible D gene (6 bases). The germline V gene has CDR1 DFQATT and CDR2 SNEGSKA (reference sequence). V was clipped by 5 bases and J by 0 bases, with 17 bases between them. This CDR3 is built from 15 residues. The CDR3 spells CSAQRYQGPSYEQYF. The CDR3 nucleotides are TGCAGTGCTCAGAGGTACCAGGGGCCCTCCTACGAGCAGTACTTC.

The gene calls are TRBV6-1 and TRBJ2-7; 12 nucleotides agree with TRBD2. The V gene's germline CDR1 is MNHNS and CDR2 SASEGT. Trimming cost V 6 bases and J 5 bases; bases outside gene matches: 5. This CDR3 has 14 amino acids. The CDR3 DNA follows: TGTGCCAGCAGGCCTAGACTAGCGGGAGACGAGCAGTACTTC. The encoded protein is CASRPRLAGDEQYF.

This clonotype was counted a few times. J is TRBJ2-6 and V is TRBV7-2; perhaps TRBD2 as D (5 bases). Trimming took 6 bases from V and 0 from J, leaving 12 bases between them. The CDR3 spans 16 residues. CDR1 and CDR2 from the germline V gene are SGHTA and FQGNSA. CDR3 bases: TGTGCCAGCAGACTCTACACTAGCTCTGGGGCCAACGTCCTGACTTTC. This translates into CASRLYTSSGANVLTF.

The V call is TRBV6-1, the J call TRBJ2-4; 8 bases agree with TRBD2. Germline V lookup: CDR1 MNHNS, CDR2 SASEGT. CDR3 length: 20 residues. V was clipped by 6 bases and J by 0 bases; unmatched bases: 19. In DNA form, the CDR3 reads TGTGCCAGCAGCCCCCGGACAGAATGGGGACTAGGCCTAGCCAAAAACATTCAGTACTTC. It codes for CASSPRTEWGLGLAKNIQYF.

There are a few counts of this clonotype. The chain recombines TRBV4-3 with TRBJ2-4, with 11 bases aligning to TRBD2. The CDR3 is 17 residues long. Germline CDR1 is LGHNA and CDR2 is YSLEER. V lost 0 bases, J lost 3 bases, and 4 bases stayed unmatched. The CDR3 loop reads CASSQDSGGAGKNIQYF. The CDR3 coding sequence is TGCGCCAGCAGCCAAGATAGCGGGGGGGCCGGCAAAAACATTCAGTACTTC.

This clonotype showed up just a few times. This chain links TRBV7-6 with TRBJ2-7; D ambiguous. This CDR3 contains 18 residues. V was cut by 2 bases and J by 2 bases, with 22 bases left in between. Per the germline V gene, CDR1 is SGHVS and CDR2 is FNYEAQ. The CDR3 nucleotides are TGTGCCAGCAGCTTAAACCCCGGGTCGGCAGAGAGGCCCTACGAGCAGTACTTC. Its protein product is CASSLNPGSAERPYEQYF.

Only a few counts were recorded for this clonotype. The gene calls are TRBV6-5 and TRBJ1-3; no clear D. V was shortened by 0 bases and J by 0 bases, with 6 bases between the two germline ends. The CDR3 totals 15 residues. Germline V CDR1 and CDR2: MNHEY, SVGAGI. CDR3 sequence: CASSYSAASGNTIYF. For the CDR3, the DNA is TGTGCCAGCAGTTACTCCGCAGCCTCTGGAAACACCATATATTTT.

This clonotype has more than one count but fewer than ten. This sequence joins TRBV20-1 and TRBJ2-2, with 16 bases that match TRBD2. The CDR3 is 16 amino acids. Germline V gene sequence: CDR1 DFQATT, CDR2 SNEGSKA (reference sequence). V shed 5 bases and J 6 bases; nucleotides not matched to a gene: 6. This chain's CDR3 is CSAGTSGGAWAGELFF. The CDR3 DNA reads as TGCAGTGCTGGGACTAGCGGGGGGGCCTGGGCCGGGGAGCTGTTTTTT.

The chain joins TRBV20-1 to TRBJ2-1; 7 bases match TRBD2. The V and J ends lost 3 bases and 0 bases, in that order; junction bases with no gene match: 5. Germline V gene data show CDR1 as DFQATT and CDR2 as SNEGSKA (reference sequence). CDR3 length: 15 residues. The CDR3 DNA sequence: TGCAGTGCTAGTGGAGCGGGAAGCTCCTACAATGAGCAGTTCTTC. This sequence encodes CSASGAGSSYNEQFF.

This clonotype was found a few times. V gene TRBV24-1 combines with J gene TRBJ1-6; TRBD1 agrees at 7 bases. Germline trimming cut 3 bases from V and 7 bases from J; bases unmatched to any gene: 5. CDR1 and CDR2 (germline): KGHDR, SFDVKD. The CDR3 has 15 amino acids. CDR3 bases: TGTGCCACCAGTGATGCGCAGGGGGTAAATTCACCCCTCCACTTT. It translates to CATSDAQGVNSPLHF.

The chain employs TRBV20-1 and TRBJ2-2; the match to TRBD2 covers 7 bases. Trimming took 6 bases from V and 0 from J; bases not matched to a gene: 13. CDR1 DFQATT and CDR2 SNEGSKA come from the germline V gene (reference sequence). The CDR3 is 17 residues long. CDR3 amino acids: CSARNVGAGANTGELFF. In nucleotides, the CDR3 is TGCAGTGCCCGGAACGTCGGCGCGGGAGCGAACACCGGGGAGCTGTTTTTT.

This clonotype was recorded a few times. CDR3 DNA: TGTGCCAGCAGCTTAGTCCCCTTGACTAGCGGGGGGCGAGAGACCCAGTACTTC. Its protein is CASSLVPLTSGGRETQYF. The V call is TRBV7-8, the J call TRBJ2-5, with 13 nucleotides matching TRBD2. The V and J ends lost 1 base and 4 bases, in that order; junction bases with no gene match: 9. This CDR3 comprises 18 residues. CDR1 and CDR2 from the germline V gene are SGHVS and FQNEAQ.

V is TRBV6-1 and J is TRBJ1-1; D gene unclear. The germline CDR1 and CDR2 sequences are MNHNS and SASEGT. V lost 1 base and J lost 6, with 9 bases in between. The CDR3 has 13 residues. The CDR3 reads CASSEVMGPEAFF. The CDR3 DNA follows: TGTGCCAGCAGTGAAGTAATGGGTCCTGAAGCTTTCTTT.

The J gene is TRBJ2-7, the V gene TRBV6-1; 10 nucleotides match TRBD1. J gave up 5 bases and V 4 bases, and 5 bases lay outside the gene matches. Germline V gives CDR1 MNHNS, CDR2 SASEGT. This CDR3 is built from 14 residues. The CDR3 protein is CASSARDRGHEQYF. CDR3 nucleotides: TGTGCCAGCAGTGCCCGGGACAGGGGCCACGAGCAGTACTTC.

V usage is TRBV5-1 and J usage is TRBJ2-7; D might be TRBD2 (6 bases). CDR3 size: 19 residues. Germline V gives CDR1 SGHRS, CDR2 YFSETQ. V lost 2 bases and J 0 bases, leaving 24 bases between the germline ends. CDR3 region: CASSLLARGLTLSSYEQYF. DNA for the CDR3: TGCGCCAGCAGCTTACTAGCACGCGGTCTCACACTAAGCTCCTACGAGCAGTACTTC.